One sample yielded the 12 T cell receptor beta chains listed below, sequenced in a study of beta chain features in type 1 diabetes. Sequencing targeted expressed TCRB transcripts, as all isolated RNA had been reverse transcribed. The repertoire was sequenced with immunoSEQ multiplex PCR; TCRdb's copy has only in-frame clones and lacks some. This table has about 410,000 clones, approximately 15% appearing once. The sequencing input was naive CD4+ T cells from blood. The receptors come from a man aged 25-40 years in good health.

The chain employs TRBV27 and TRBJ2-7; TRBD2 aligns across 9 bases. Per germline, CDR1 MNHEY and CDR2 SMNVEV (reference sequence). V was clipped by 3 bases and J by 3 bases; unmatched bases: 0. The CDR3 contains 13 residues. CDR3 sequence (DNA): TGTGCCAGCAGTTTTAGCGGGGGCTACGAGCAGTACGTC. Residues: CASSFSGGYEQYV.

This clone was found a few times. The V and J genes are TRBV7-9 and TRBJ2-3; D gene uncertain. The CDR3 is 14 amino acids. V was clipped by 1 base and J by 0 bases, with 5 bases between them. Per the germline V gene, CDR1 is SEHNR and CDR2 is FQNEAQ (reference sequence). In DNA form, the CDR3 reads TGTGCCAGCAGCTTAGGAGCGAGCACAGATACGCAGTATTTT. Protein sequence: CASSLGASTDTQYF.

This clone was seen a few times. The chain couples TRBV7-2 to TRBJ2-1; TRBD2 aligns across 13 bases. Per the germline V gene, CDR1 is SGHTA and CDR2 is FQGNSA. This CDR3 is 15 amino acids long. V shed 4 bases and J 7 bases; nucleotides not matched to a gene: 4. Here the CDR3 reads CASSSLAGGRNEQFF. CDR3 coding DNA: TGTGCCAGCAGCTCACTAGCGGGAGGGCGAAATGAGCAGTTCTTC.

V is TRBV14 and J is TRBJ1-1; 7 bases agree with TRBD1. The CDR3 loop spans 15 amino acids. Germline CDR1 reads SGHDN; CDR2 reads FVKESK. V gave up 3 bases and J gave up 7 bases; unmatched junction bases: 11. The DNA of the CDR3 is TGTGCCAGCAGCCACCGACCAATCCGGGACAGTGAAGCTTTCTTT. Residues: CASSHRPIRDSEAFF.

This rearrangement joins TRBV29-1 to TRBJ2-3; TRBD1 aligns across 9 bases. The CDR3 runs to 14 residues. V was pared by 6 bases and J by 5 bases, with 9 bases of the junction left unmatched. The germline V gene encodes CDR1 SQVTM and CDR2 ANQGSEA. Written as DNA, the CDR3 is TGCAGCGTGACCCGACAGGGGGGTAAAGATACGCAGTATTTT. Translating gives CSVTRQGGKDTQYF.

The chain carries TRBV5-4 and TRBJ1-1; D not resolved. Trimming pared 1 base from V and 6 bases from J, leaving 10 bases between. Germline V gene sequence: CDR1 SGHNT, CDR2 YYREEE (reference sequence). The CDR3 runs 13 residues. DNA for the CDR3: TGTGCCAGCAGCTTGCGGTTTTTTGCTGAAGCTTTCTTT. Its translation is CASSLRFFAEAFF. Full variable domain (missing parts from reference TRBV5-4 and TRBJ1-1): ETGVTQSPTHLIKTRGQQVTLRCSSQSGHNTVSWYQQALGQGPQFIFQYYREEENGRGNFPPRFSGLQFPNYSSELNVNALELDDSALYLCASSLRFFAEAFFGQGTRLTVV.

This clone came up many times. Other DNA sequences in the sample encode the same CDR3. This chain's CDR3 is CASSLANEQFF. The CDR3 coding sequence is TGTGCCAGCAGCTTAGCAAATGAGCAGTTCTTC. V and J are TRBV13 and TRBJ2-1; no reliable D call. Germline V gene sequence: CDR1 PRHDT, CDR2 FYEKMQ (reference sequence). The CDR3 contains 11 residues. Trimming took off 1 base at V and 7 bases at J, with 2 bases between the two ends. Supplemented by reference TRBV13 and TRBJ2-1, the full variable domain reads AAGVIQSPRHLIKEKRETATLKCYPIPRHDTVYWYQQGPGQDPQFLISFYEKMQSDKGSIPDRFSAQQFSDYHSELNMSSLELGDSALYFCASSLANEQFFGPGTRLTVL.

The V call is TRBV5-1, the J call TRBJ1-2; D gene uncertain. CDR1 is SGHRS, CDR2 YFSETQ, per germline. V was pared by 3 bases and J by 3 bases, with 12 bases between. The CDR3 extends over 14 amino acids. CDR3 protein: CASSWPGSDYGYTF. For the CDR3, the DNA is TGCGCCAGCAGCTGGCCAGGCTCTGACTATGGCTACACCTTC.

This clone showed up just a few times. V gene TRBV7-9 combines with J gene TRBJ2-7; D might be TRBD1 (6 bases). Germline CDR1 SEHNR, CDR2 FQNEAQ (reference sequence). The V end lost 5 bases, the J end lost 0 bases, and 11 bases lay between the germline ends. The CDR3 sequence is 14 residues long. Here the CDR3 DNA reads TGTGCCAGCAGCCAGGGGTACGGCTCCTACGAGCAGTACGTC. Protein: CASSQGYGSYEQYV.

This clone came up a few times. This chain links TRBV2 with TRBJ2-7, with 7 bases that match TRBD1. Germline CDR1 SNHLY, CDR2 FYNNEI. The J segment lost 2 bases and the V segment lost 4 bases, leaving 2 bases of the junction unmatched. CDR3 size: 13 residues. For the CDR3, the DNA is TGTGCCAGCAGTGGCGACAGGGCCTACGAGCAGTACGTC. Residues: CASSGDRAYEQYV.

The CDR3 loop is CASGGQFTGELFF. Here the CDR3 DNA reads TGTGCCAGCGGGGGACAGTTCACCGGGGAGCTGTTTTTT. The rearrangement uses TRBV6-5 and TRBJ2-2; TRBD1 aligns across 7 bases. Germline assignment: CDR1 MNHEY and CDR2 SVGAGI. This CDR3 region has 13 residues. V lost 8 bases and J lost 4; bases outside the gene matches: 4.

The V gene is TRBV9, the J gene TRBJ2-1; TRBD2 aligns across 7 bases. CDR1 is SGDLS and CDR2 is YYNGEE in the germline V gene. V lost 4 bases to trimming and J lost 0 bases; unmatched junction nucleotides: 4. This CDR3 contains 15 residues. The CDR3 here is CASSFTSVSYNEQFF. The DNA for the CDR3 is TGTGCCAGCAGCTTTACTAGCGTCTCCTACAATGAGCAGTTCTTC. Full variable domain (outside the CDR3, taken from reference TRBV9 and TRBJ2-1): DSGVTQTPKHLITATGQRVTLRCSPRSGDLSVYWYQQSLDQGLQFLIQYYNGEERAKGNILERFSAQQFPDLHSELNLSSLELGDSALYFCASSFTSVSYNEQFFGPGTRLTVL.